The 18 T cell receptor beta chains listed next were all sequenced from one sample in a study of beta chain features in type 1 diabetes. Expressed TCRB transcripts were sequenced after all isolated RNA was converted to cDNA. TCRdb keeps only in-frame clones here, not all; method: immunoSEQ multiplex PCR. The data show some 150,000 clones, around 9.3% seen once. Input material: naive CD4+ T cells from blood. The receptors were gathered from a man between 18 and 35 years old in good health.

CDR3 DNA sequence: TGTGCCAGCGCTTGGGAGGCCTACAATGAGCAGTTCTTC. As protein: CASAWEAYNEQFF. The rearrangement links TRBV6-1 to TRBJ2-1, with D tentatively TRBD2 (6 bases). The germline CDR1 and CDR2 sequences are MNHNS and SASEGT. CDR3 length: 13 residues. The V end lost 8 bases, the J end lost 2 bases, and 10 bases lay between the germline ends.

In this sample, this clone turned up a few times. The chain carries TRBV7-8 and TRBJ2-5; 7 bases match TRBD2. The CDR3 runs 14 residues. Looked up from germline, CDR1 is SGHVS and CDR2 is FQNEAQ. The J segment lost 1 base and the V segment lost 5 bases, leaving 4 bases of the junction unmatched. For the CDR3, the DNA is TGTGCCAGCAGCGGAACTAGCGTCCAAGAGACCCAGTACTTC. Residues: CASSGTSVQETQYF.

The chain recombines TRBV30 with TRBJ2-3; TRBD2 aligns across 7 bases. The CDR3 covers 13 residues. The J segment lost 3 bases and the V segment lost 5 bases, leaving 5 bases of the junction unmatched. Germline loops: CDR1 GTSNPN, CDR2 SVGIG (reference sequence). The CDR3 loop reads CAWAWGGTDTQYF. The CDR3 coding sequence is TGTGCCTGGGCCTGGGGGGGAACAGATACGCAGTATTTT.

The chain employs TRBV28 and TRBJ2-7; tentatively, D is TRBD2 (7 bases). This CDR3 spans 14 amino acids. Germline V gene data show CDR1 as MDHEN and CDR2 as SYDVKM. V lost 6 bases and J lost 4, with 16 bases in between. DNA of the CDR3: TGTGCCAGCAGCCGAGGGGGGGGACCATACGAGCAGTACTTC. Protein product: CASSRGGGPYEQYF.

The chain uses TRBV2 and TRBJ2-1, with 9 bases that match TRBD1. The V gene end was trimmed by 8 bases and the J gene end by 9 bases; junction bases not matched to a gene: 11. Germline lookup yields CDR1 SNHLY and CDR2 FYNNEI. The CDR3 covers 14 residues. CDR3 loop: CASDRRTGDGEQFF. The CDR3 DNA sequence: TGTGCCAGCGACCGTCGGACAGGGGATGGTGAGCAGTTCTTC. Filled out from reference TRBV2 and TRBJ2-1, the complete variable domain reads EPEVTQTPSHQVTQMGQEVILRCVPISNHLYFYWYRQILGQKVEFLVSFYNNEISEKSEIFDDQFSVERPDGSNFTLKIRSTKLEDSAMYFCASDRRTGDGEQFFGPGTRLTVL.

The chain employs TRBV4-2 and TRBJ1-5, with no clear D. In germline, CDR1 is LGHNA, CDR2 YNFKEQ. The CDR3 totals 13 residues. The V end lost 1 base, the J end lost 6 bases, and 7 bases lay between the germline ends. The CDR3 DNA reads TGTGCCAGCAGCCAAGCGTTGAGTCAGCCCCAGCATTTT. Translated, it gives CASSQALSQPQHF.

The chain carries TRBV7-9 and TRBJ2-7, with D possibly being TRBD2 (7 bases). This CDR3 spans 15 amino acids. The ends were cut back, 6 bases at V and 4 bases at J, with 19 bases in the middle. From germline, CDR1 is SEHNR and CDR2 FQNEAQ (reference sequence). CDR3: CASSQDGGLKYEQYF. CDR3 bases: TGTGCCAGCAGTCAGGACGGGGGGCTTAAGTACGAGCAGTACTTC. Drawing the rest from reference TRBV7-9 and TRBJ2-7, the complete variable domain is DTGVSQNPRHKITKRGQNVTFRCDPISEHNRLYWYRQTLGQGPEFLTYFQNEAQLEKSRLLSDRFSAERPKGSFSTLEIQRTEQGDSAMYLCASSQDGGLKYEQYFGPGTRLTVT.

This clone was detected only a few times. The rearrangement links TRBV18 to TRBJ2-2; D gene uncertain. The CDR3 loop spans 13 amino acids. V lost 3 bases and J 3 bases, leaving 5 bases between the germline ends. Germline V gene sequence: CDR1 KGHSH, CDR2 LQKENI. The CDR3 sequence is CASSPSHTGELFF. In DNA form, the CDR3 reads TGTGCCAGCTCACCCTCCCACACCGGGGAGCTGTTTTTT.

The chain combines TRBV5-6 with TRBJ1-4; 9 bases line up with TRBD1. The J segment lost 8 bases and the V segment lost 2 bases, leaving 1 base of the junction unmatched. The CDR3 is 13 amino acids. The V gene's germline CDR1 is SGHDT and CDR2 YYEEEE. CDR3 DNA: TGTGCCAGCAGCTTACAGGGGGCAGAAAAACTGTTTTTT. It specifies CASSLQGAEKLFF.

This sequence joins TRBV7-2 and TRBJ2-3, with D possibly being TRBD1 (5 bases). In germline, CDR1 is SGHTA, CDR2 FQGNSA. This CDR3 spans 13 amino acids. V shed 5 bases and J shed 4 bases, with 10 bases lying between them. For the CDR3, the DNA is TGTGCCAGCAGCGGGGCCGGGCCAGATACGCAGTATTTT. This encodes CASSGAGPDTQYF. The full variable domain, rest sourced from reference TRBV7-2 and TRBJ2-3, is GAGVSQSPSNKVTEKGKDVELRCDPISGHTALYWYRQSLGQGLEFLIYFQGNSAPDKSGLPSDRFSAERTGGSVSTLTIQRTQQEDSAVYLCASSGAGPDTQYFGPGTRLTVL.

This clone was detected only a few times. CDR3 in amino acids: CAISDTGPPSSYNEQFF. The CDR3 DNA sequence: TGTGCCATCAGTGACACAGGGCCTCCTAGCTCCTACAATGAGCAGTTCTTC. The genes are TRBV10-3 and TRBJ2-1; D might be TRBD1 (6 bases). CDR3 length equals 17 residues. Germline V gene lookup returns CDR1 ENHRY and CDR2 SYGVKD. The V gene lost 3 bases and the J gene lost 0 bases, with 15 bases spanning the gap.

The chain recombines TRBV29-1 with TRBJ2-5, with 9 bases fitting TRBD2. Germline V gene data show CDR1 as SQVTM and CDR2 as ANQGSEA. The CDR3 contains 15 residues. The V gene end was trimmed by 8 bases and the J gene end by 2 bases; junction bases not matched to a gene: 12. The CDR3 DNA reads as TGCAGCTCTGGGGGCGCGGGGGGGATGCAAGAGACCCAGTACTTC. It encodes CSSGGAGGMQETQYF.

In its sample, this clone was seen a few times. The chain links TRBV4-3 to TRBJ2-3; the D is unclear. From germline, CDR1 is LGHNA and CDR2 YSLEER. V was shortened by 1 base and J by 4 bases, with 15 bases between the two germline ends. The CDR3 spans 16 residues. For the CDR3, the DNA is TGCGCCAGCAGCCAAGTAGTCGGCGGCCTGGCAGATACGCAGTATTTT. Amino acid sequence: CASSQVVGGLADTQYF.

The genes are TRBV7-2 and TRBJ2-7, with TRBD2 matching over 9 bases. Germline lookup yields CDR1 SGHTA and CDR2 FQGNSA. The CDR3 runs 15 residues. Trimming at V came to 4 bases and at J to 2 bases, leaving 6 bases not matched to a gene. The CDR3 bases are TGTGCCAGCAGCTGGATCGCGGGGGGGGCCTACGAGCAGTACTTC. This gives the protein CASSWIAGGAYEQYF.

The chain carries TRBV18 and TRBJ1-5, with D hard to call. V was cut by 3 bases and J by 0 bases, with 18 bases left in between. CDR3 length: 18 amino acids. CDR1 KGHSH and CDR2 LQKENI come from the germline V gene. This CDR3 reads CASSPPGFGGYSNQPQHF. CDR3 bases: TGTGCCAGCTCACCCCCCGGCTTCGGCGGTTATAGCAATCAGCCCCAGCATTTT. The full variable domain, with the rest looked up from reference TRBV18 and TRBJ1-5, is NAGVMQNPRHLVRRRGQEARLRCSPMKGHSHVYWYRQLPEEGLKFMVYLQKENIIDESGMPKERFSAEFPKEGPSILRIQQVVRGDSAAYFCASSPPGFGGYSNQPQHFGDGTRLSIL.

Remarks on this clone: Germline is not matched at one junction end, which may reflect a read error. The J gene is TRBJ2-7, the V gene TRBV11-2; D remains unclear. In germline, CDR1 is SGHAT, CDR2 FQNNGV. The CDR3 spans 15 residues. In DNA form, the CDR3 reads TGTGCCAGCAGCTTGTCGTCGGTCCGAAACCTCTCCCCTGTTTTC. It specifies CASSLSSVRNLSPVF.

This clone was observed a few times. The gene calls are TRBV18 and TRBJ1-4; D call uncertain. This CDR3 region has 15 residues. Trimming left V 0 bases short and J 0 bases short, with 5 bases between. Looked up from germline, CDR1 is KGHSH and CDR2 is LQKENI. The CDR3, as DNA: TGTGCCAGCTCACCACCGCTAGCAACTAATGAAAAACTGTTTTTT. Residues: CASSPPLATNEKLFF.

The chain is built from TRBV15 and TRBJ2-1; 10 bases are shared with TRBD2. V dropped 3 bases and J dropped 1; count of bases not matched to a gene: 6. Germline V gene data show CDR1 as LNHNV and CDR2 as YYDKDF (reference sequence). The CDR3 has 17 residues. The chain's CDR3 is CATSRGSGGLSYNEQFF. For the CDR3, the DNA is TGTGCCACCAGCAGGGGTAGCGGGGGGTTATCCTACAATGAGCAGTTCTTC.